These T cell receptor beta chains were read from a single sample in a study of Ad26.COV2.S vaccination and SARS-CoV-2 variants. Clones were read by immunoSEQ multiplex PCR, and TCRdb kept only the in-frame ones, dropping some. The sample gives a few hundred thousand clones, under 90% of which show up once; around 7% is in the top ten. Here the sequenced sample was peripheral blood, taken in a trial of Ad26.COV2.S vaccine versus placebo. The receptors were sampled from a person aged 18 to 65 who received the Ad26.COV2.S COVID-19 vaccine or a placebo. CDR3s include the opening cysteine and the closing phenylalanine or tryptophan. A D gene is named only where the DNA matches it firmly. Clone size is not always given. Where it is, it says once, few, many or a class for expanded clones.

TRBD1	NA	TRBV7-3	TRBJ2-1	TGTGCCAGCAGCTTATCCTGGACAGGGCATGAGCAGTTCTTC	CASSLSWTGHEQFF
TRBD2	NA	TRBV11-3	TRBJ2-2	TGTGCCAGCAGCTTCCGACTAGCGGGAGGGCCCGAGTACACCGGGGAGCTGTTTTTT	CASSFRLAGGPEYTGELFF
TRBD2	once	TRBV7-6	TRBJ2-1	TGTGCCAGCAGCTTAGGACTAGCCTCCTACAATGAGCAGTTCTTC	CASSLGLASYNEQFF
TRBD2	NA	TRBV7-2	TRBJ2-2	TGTGCCAGCAGCGTAACTAGCGGGGGATTTAACGGGGAGCTGTTTTTT	CASSVTSGGFNGELFF
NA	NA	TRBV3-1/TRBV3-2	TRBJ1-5	TGTGCCAGCAGCCGATCGACCGGGCAGAGCAATCAGCCCCAGCATTTT	CASSRSTGQSNQPQHF
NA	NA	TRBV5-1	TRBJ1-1	TGCGCCAGCAGCTTGGCTGGGGCGAACACTGAAGCTTTCTTT	CASSLAGANTEAFF
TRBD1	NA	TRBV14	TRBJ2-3	TGTGCCAGCAGCCAAGGACAGGGGGCTCGTGTGGGCACAGATACGCAGTATTTT	CASSQGQGARVGTDTQYF
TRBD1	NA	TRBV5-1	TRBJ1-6	TGCGCCAGCAGCTTGGCACCGGGACAGGGAGGTTCACCCCTCCACTTT	CASSLAPGQGGSPLHF
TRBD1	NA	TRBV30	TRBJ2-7	TGTGCCTGCCAACGCCTGGGACAGGGCTACGAGCAGTACTTC	CACQRLGQGYEQYF
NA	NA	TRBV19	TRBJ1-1	TGTGCCAGTAGTATAGTGGTCGGCCAGCACATGAACACTGAAGCTTTCTTT	CASSIVVGQHMNTEAFF
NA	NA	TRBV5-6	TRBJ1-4	TGTGCCAGCAGTACGGATAGGGGGGGAACTAATGAAAAACTGTTTTTT	CASSTDRGGTNEKLFF
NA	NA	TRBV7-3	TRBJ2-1	TGTGCCAGCAGCTCCCCTGGGCTTGGGAATGAGCAGTTCTTC	CASSSPGLGNEQFF
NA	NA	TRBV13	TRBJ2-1	TGTGCCAGCAGCTTGGCAGGGTTAAATGAGCAGTTCTTC	CASSLAGLNEQFF
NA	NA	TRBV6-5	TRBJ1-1	TGTGCCAGCAGTTATTCAGGGTTTGGGAACACTGAAGCTTTCTTT	CASSYSGFGNTEAFF
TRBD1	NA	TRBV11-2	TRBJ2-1	TGTGCCAGCAGCTTAGATGCAGGGGGCTCCTACAATGAGCAGTTCTTC	CASSLDAGGSYNEQFF
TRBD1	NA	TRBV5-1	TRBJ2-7	TGCGCCAGCAGCTCATCAGGACAGGGGCGAGGGGAGCAGTACTTC	CASSSSGQGRGEQYF
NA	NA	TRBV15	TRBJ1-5	TGTGCCACCAGCAGAGATGTGCAGCCCCAGCATTTT	CATSRDVQPQHF
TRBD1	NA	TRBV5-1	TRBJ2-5	TGCGCCAGCAGCCCGCAGGGCAGGGGGGAGACCCAGTACTTC	CASSPQGRGETQYF
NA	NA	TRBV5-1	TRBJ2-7	TGCGCCAGCAGCTTAAGGCCGGAAACCTACGAGCAGTACTTC	CASSLRPETYEQYF
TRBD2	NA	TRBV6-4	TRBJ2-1	TGTGCCAGCAGTTTTAGCGGGAGGGACTACAATGAGCAGTTCTTC	CASSFSGRDYNEQFF
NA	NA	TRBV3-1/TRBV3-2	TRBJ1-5	TGTGCCAGCAGCCAAGGCCGGGTGGGGACCCAGCATTTT	CASSQGRVGTQHF
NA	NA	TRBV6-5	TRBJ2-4	TGTGCCAGCAGCCCCGGACAGCTAGCCAAAAACATTCAGTACTTC	CASSPGQLAKNIQYF
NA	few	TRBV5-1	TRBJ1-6	TGCGCCAGCACGACTCTGCCAGGCGATAATTCACCCCTCCACTTT	CASTTLPGDNSPLHF
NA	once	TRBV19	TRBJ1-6	TGTGCCAGTAGGGCCAGCACCCTATCAGATTCACCCCTCCACTTT	CASRASTLSDSPLHF
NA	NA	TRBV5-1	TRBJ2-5	TGCGCCAGCAGCTCAACCCCGACAGTTGAAGAGACCCAGTACTTC	CASSSTPTVEETQYF
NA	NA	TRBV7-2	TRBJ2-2	TGTGCCAGCAGCTTAGACAGGGAGCGGGGTAGTACCGGGGAGCTGTTTTTT	CASSLDRERGSTGELFF
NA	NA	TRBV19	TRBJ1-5	TGTGCCAGTAGGCCCCGAGGCAGGGGCGATCAGCCCCAGCATTTT	CASRPRGRGDQPQHF
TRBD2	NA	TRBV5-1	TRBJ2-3	TGCGCCAGCAGCCTACGACTAGCGGCAAGCACAGATACGCAGTATTTT	CASSLRLAASTDTQYF
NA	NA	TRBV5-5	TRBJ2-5	TGTGCCAGCAGCTTGGAGGTCCAAGAGACCCAGTACTTC	CASSLEVQETQYF
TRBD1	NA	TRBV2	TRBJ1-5	TGTGCCAGCAGCAGACAGGGGAGTTTCAATCAGCCCCAGCATTTT	CASSRQGSFNQPQHF
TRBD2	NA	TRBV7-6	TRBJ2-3	TGTGCCAGCAGCTTAGGAAGCGGGGGATTCACAGATACGCAGTATTTT	CASSLGSGGFTDTQYF
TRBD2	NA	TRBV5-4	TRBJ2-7	TGTGCCAGCAGCATAGCACTAGCGGGACCCTACGAGCAGTACTTC	CASSIALAGPYEQYF
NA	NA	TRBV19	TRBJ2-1	TGTGCCAGTATGTGGGGGAGCTCCTACAATGAGCAGTTCTTC	CASMWGSSYNEQFF
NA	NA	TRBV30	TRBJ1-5	TGTGCCTGGAGTGTCGGGGCCTATAGCAATCAGCCCCAGCATTTT	CAWSVGAYSNQPQHF
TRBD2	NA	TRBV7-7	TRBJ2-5	TGTGCCAGCAGCTCCTATAGCGGGGGATTGGGGGAGACCCAGTACTTC	CASSSYSGGLGETQYF
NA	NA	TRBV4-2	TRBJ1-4	TGTGCCAGCAGCCAAGATCTAAGAAGTGAAAAACTGTTTTTT	CASSQDLRSEKLFF
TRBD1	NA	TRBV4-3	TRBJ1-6	TGCGCCAGCAGCCAAGGACTCCCGGACAGGGATTCACCCCTCCACTTT	CASSQGLPDRDSPLHF
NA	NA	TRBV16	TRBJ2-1	TGTGCCAGCAGCCTGGACTGGGGCTCCCACAATGAGCAGTTCTTC	CASSLDWGSHNEQFF
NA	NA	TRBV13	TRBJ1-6	TGTGCCAGCAGTATAGCGAGCTCCTATAATTCACCCCTCCACTTT	CASSIASSYNSPLHF
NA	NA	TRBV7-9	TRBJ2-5	TGTGCCAGCAGTCAAACAGTATTTGAGACCCAGTACTTC	CASSQTVFETQYF
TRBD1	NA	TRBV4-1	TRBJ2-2	TGCGCCAGCAGCCAAGACGGGACAGGGCCCGGGGAGCTGTTTTTT	CASSQDGTGPGELFF
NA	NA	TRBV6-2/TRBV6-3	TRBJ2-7	TGTGCCAGCAGTACACGGACAGTACTCCCCTACGAGCAGTACTTC	CASSTRTVLPYEQYF